These 16 T cell receptor beta chains came from one sample sequenced in a study of CD8 T cells in ankylosing spondylitis. Using its own MiXCR run on the 5' RACE reads, TCRdb lists one record per CDR3 protein. Found here are roughly 130,000 distinct CDR3 sequences, approximately 9.2% of them singletons; the top ten hold 7.3%. The sequenced sample was synovial fluid, either unsorted or a sorted T cell fraction (not recorded which). Receptor source: a male donor with ankylosing spondylitis.

The gene calls are TRBV29-1 and TRBJ2-3, with D hard to call. Per the germline V gene, CDR1 is SQVTM and CDR2 is ANQGSEA. V lost 1 base to trimming and J lost 1 base, with 15 bases between them. This CDR3 is 16 amino acids long. The CDR3 sequence is CSVEADSTQGTDTQYF. DNA of the CDR3: TGCAGCGTTGAAGCTGACTCGACCCAAGGCACAGATACGCAGTATTTT.

This chain connects TRBV28 to TRBJ2-7, with 15 positions matching TRBD2. Trimming cost V 6 bases and J 3 bases; bases outside gene matches: 3. The CDR3 totals 15 residues. Germline CDR1 MDHEN, CDR2 SYDVKM. The CDR3 DNA reads TGTGCCAGCAGGAGGACTAGCGGGAGGGTCTACGAGCAGTACTTC. As protein: CASRRTSGRVYEQYF.

This rearrangement joins TRBV9 to TRBJ2-5; 11 bases map to TRBD2. Per the germline V gene, CDR1 is SGDLS and CDR2 is YYNGEE. V gave up 0 bases and J gave up 0 bases; unmatched junction bases: 4. The length of the CDR3 is 17 residues. CDR3 nucleotides: TGTGCCAGCAGCGTAGGAGGTAGCGGGGGGGACCAAGAGACCCAGTACTTC. This codes for CASSVGGSGGDQETQYF.

Only a few counts were recorded for this clonotype. The genes are TRBV19 and TRBJ1-5; D is possibly TRBD1 (5 bases). CDR1 is LNHDA and CDR2 is SQIVND in the germline V gene (reference sequence). CDR3 length: 15 amino acids. The germline V and J ends were trimmed by 9 bases and 5 bases, with 20 bases remaining between them. Here the CDR3 reads CASIQGAGNHQPQHF. Here the CDR3 DNA reads TGTGCCAGCATCCAAGGGGCGGGGAATCATCAGCCCCAGCATTTT.

This clonotype came up many times. The chain recombines TRBV4-2 with TRBJ2-5; TRBD1 might be the D (5 bases). The CDR3 has 14 residues. The V gene's germline CDR1 is LGHNA and CDR2 YNFKEQ. Trimming left V 0 bases short and J 4 bases short, with 9 bases between. The chain's CDR3 is CASSQEERGETQYF. In DNA form, the CDR3 reads TGTGCCAGCAGCCAAGAGGAAAGGGGAGAGACCCAGTACTTC.

This clonotype occurred many times. The chain has TRBV5-1 and TRBJ2-6; unclear D gene. Germline CDR1 SGHRS, CDR2 YFSETQ. V was cut by 4 bases and J by 4 bases, with 15 bases left in between. The CDR3 has 16 amino acids. CDR3 protein: CASSITGSAGANVLTF. In nucleotides, the CDR3 is TGCGCCAGCAGCATAACTGGGTCAGCAGGGGCCAACGTCCTGACTTTC.

This clonotype was seen many times. This sequence joins TRBV7-2 and TRBJ2-5, with 8 bases lining up with TRBD2. Germline CDR1 and CDR2: SGHTA and FQGNSA. The CDR3 totals 14 residues. With 4 bases clipped from V and 4 bases from J, the junction kept 5 bases outside the gene matches. As DNA, the CDR3 is TGTGCCAGCAGCTCCGGGGGGGGCGTAGAGACCCAGTACTTC. This gives the protein CASSSGGGVETQYF.

This clonotype was counted at least ten times. V is TRBV7-9 and J is TRBJ1-6, with D perhaps TRBD1 (6 bases). Trimming pared 4 bases from V and 7 bases from J, leaving 14 bases between. Germline V gene sequence: CDR1 SEHNR, CDR2 FQNEAQ (reference sequence). The length of the CDR3 is 15 residues. In nucleotides, the CDR3 is TGTGCCAGCAGCTCCGGGACATTGAGAAATTCACCCCTCCACTTT. Amino acids: CASSSGTLRNSPLHF.

This clonotype was recorded many times. The chain is built from TRBV20-1 and TRBJ1-5; D gene uncertain. The V end was cut by 4 bases, the J end by 6 bases, with 13 bases between. The germline V gene encodes CDR1 DFQATT and CDR2 SNEGSKA (reference sequence). The length of the CDR3 is 13 residues. The CDR3 DNA is TGCAGTGCTAAAAGTAGGGAAAGTCAGCCCCAGCATTTT. Protein: CSAKSRESQPQHF.

The V call is TRBV5-5, the J call TRBJ2-7; 7 bases match TRBD1. Germline lookup yields CDR1 SGHKS and CDR2 YYEKEE (reference sequence). CDR3 length equals 15 residues. V shed 5 bases and J 6 bases; nucleotides not matched to a gene: 14. CDR3 DNA sequence: TGTGCCAGCAGGGATGGACAGGCCTCGCCTATCGAGCAGTACTTC. Translating gives CASRDGQASPIEQYF.

In its sample, this clonotype was seen a few times. This chain uses TRBV18 with TRBJ2-3, with D unresolved. V was cut by 1 base and J by 6 bases, with 8 bases left in between. Germline V gene sequence: CDR1 KGHSH, CDR2 LQKENI. CDR3 length equals 13 residues. DNA for the CDR3: TGTGCCAGCTCACCACTTTTCGGGGATACGCAGTATTTT. The encoded protein is CASSPLFGDTQYF.

The chain joins TRBV5-1 to TRBJ2-2; TRBD1 is a possible D gene (6 bases). The CDR3 is 18 residues long. Trimming shortened V by 4 bases and J by 9 bases, and 28 bases separated the two germline ends. Per the germline V gene, CDR1 is SGHRS and CDR2 is YFSETQ. The CDR3 sequence is CASSTTISQGSFGRELFF. In nucleotides, the CDR3 is TGCGCCAGCAGCACCACTATCTCACAGGGTAGTTTTGGACGGGAGCTGTTTTTT.

This clonotype was counted ten times or more. The chain employs TRBV6-1 and TRBJ1-1; D ambiguous. The CDR3 spans 13 residues. Per germline, CDR1 MNHNS and CDR2 SASEGT. Trimming stripped 7 bases from V and 7 bases from J, with 16 bases between. CDR3 in amino acids: CASTQTLEGEAFF. CDR3 sequence (DNA): TGTGCCAGCACTCAGACCCTGGAGGGTGAAGCTTTCTTT.

Many counts were recorded for this clonotype. The chain joins TRBV7-2 to TRBJ2-1, with 7 positions matching TRBD1. Germline V gene data show CDR1 as SGHTA and CDR2 as FQGNSA. This CDR3 spans 15 amino acids. V gave up 3 bases and J gave up 2 bases; unmatched junction bases: 4. Here the CDR3 reads CASSFRTGAYNEQFF. The CDR3, as DNA: TGTGCCAGCAGCTTTCGGACAGGAGCCTACAATGAGCAGTTCTTC.

This clonotype was detected ten times or more. This chain connects TRBV7-9 to TRBJ2-3; D is tentatively TRBD1 or TRBD2 (5 bases each). V was trimmed by 6 bases and J by 0 bases, leaving 10 bases between them. This CDR3 is 14 amino acids long. The germline gives CDR1 SEHNR, CDR2 FQNEAQ (reference sequence). In DNA, the CDR3 is TGTGCCAGCAGTTCCTGGGACAGCACAGATACGCAGTATTTT. Protein sequence: CASSSWDSTDTQYF.

On this clonotype: This may come from a read error, since a much larger clone is one base off. The gene calls are TRBV5-1 and TRBJ2-2; D not certain. V was shortened by 5 bases and J by 5 bases, with 10 bases between the two germline ends. The V gene's germline CDR1 is SGHRS and CDR2 YFSETQ. The CDR3 sequence is 13 residues long. In DNA form, the CDR3 reads TGCGCCAGCAGGAGCAGGAGTACCGGGGAGCTGTTTTTT. It encodes CASRSRSTGELFF.